This T cell receptor (beta chain) was sequenced during a study of T cell responses to AZD1222 COVID-19 vaccine. Germline V CDR1 and CDR2: KGHSH, LQKENI. The CDR3 contains 12 residues. Deletions cut 1 base from V and 5 bases from J, with 5 bases between. Here immunoSEQ multiplex PCR was the method, and the copy in TCRdb shows in-frame clones only, minus some. The sample holds 150,000 to 200,000 clones; roughly 91% are singletons and the top ten take less than 2.5%. The receptor comes from an adult who received the AZD1222 COVID-19 vaccine. Sequences were derived from peripheral blood, sampled 28 days after the second AZD1222 dose. This rearrangement joins TRBV18 to TRBJ2-5; D gene unclear. The CDR3 bases are TGTGCCAGCTCACCACGTGGTGAGACCCAGTACTTC. Translation: CASSPRGETQYF.